These T cell receptor beta chains were read from a single sample in a study of shared clonotypes between healthy human individuals. The repertoire was sequenced with immunoSEQ multiplex PCR; TCRdb's copy has only in-frame clones and lacks some. This sample has around 500,000 clones; 79% occur once, and the top ten carry about an eighth. Sequencing used PBMCs. All receptors come from a woman in her forties in good health. Some clones in this sample may be carry-over from other donors' samples. CDR3s include the opening cysteine and the closing phenylalanine or tryptophan. Fields, in order: J gene, D gene, clone size, V gene, CDR3 protein, CDR3 DNA. The D gene is left open where the match is weak. For some rows the clone size is stated as once, few or many, or as a class when expanded; others skip it.

j_call: TRBJ2-7; d_call: TRBD2; clone_size: once; v_call: TRBV5-1; cdr3_aa: CASSLARTSGSDYEQYF; cdr3_nt: TGCGCCAGCAGCTTGGCCCGGACTAGCGGGAGTGACTACGAGCAGTACTTC
j_call: TRBJ2-7; d_call: TRBD1; clone_size: NA; v_call: TRBV7-6; cdr3_aa: CASSLLGQGPYEQYF; cdr3_nt: TGTGCCAGCAGCTTGCTCGGACAGGGGCCCTACGAGCAGTACTTC
j_call: TRBJ1-4; d_call: NA; clone_size: few; v_call: TRBV2; cdr3_aa: CASSDGVSANEKLFF; cdr3_nt: TGTGCCAGCAGTGACGGGGTTTCGGCCAATGAAAAACTGTTTTTT
j_call: TRBJ1-1; d_call: NA; clone_size: NA; v_call: TRBV5-8; cdr3_aa: CASSLYLVVNTEAFF; cdr3_nt: TGTGCCAGCAGCTTGTATCTCGTTGTGAACACTGAAGCTTTCTTT
j_call: TRBJ1-2; d_call: NA; clone_size: NA; v_call: TRBV5-6; cdr3_aa: CASSLGQGGFYGYTF; cdr3_nt: TGTGCCAGCAGCTTGGGTCAGGGAGGCTTCTATGGCTACACCTTC
j_call: TRBJ2-1; d_call: TRBD2; clone_size: NA; v_call: TRBV7-9; cdr3_aa: CASSPLAGGRNEQFF; cdr3_nt: TGTGCCAGCAGCCCTCTAGCGGGAGGGCGAAATGAGCAGTTCTTC
j_call: TRBJ2-1; d_call: TRBD2; clone_size: once; v_call: TRBV10-3; cdr3_aa: CAISESLGGSSYNEQFF; cdr3_nt: TGTGCCATCAGTGAGTCGCTGGGCGGGAGCTCCTACAATGAGCAGTTCTTC
j_call: TRBJ2-1; d_call: NA; clone_size: NA; v_call: TRBV27; cdr3_aa: CASRGRRISYNEQFF; cdr3_nt: TGTGCCAGCAGGGGGCGCAGGATCTCCTACAATGAGCAGTTCTTC
j_call: TRBJ2-1; d_call: TRBD2; clone_size: NA; v_call: TRBV4-1; cdr3_aa: CASSPYLWKREGHSYNEQFF; cdr3_nt: TGCGCCAGCAGCCCCTATTTGTGGAAGCGGGAGGGCCACTCCTACAATGAGCAGTTCTTC
j_call: TRBJ2-7; d_call: NA; clone_size: NA; v_call: TRBV5-1; cdr3_aa: CASSLSGYEQYF; cdr3_nt: TGCGCCAGCAGCTTGTCTGGCTACGAGCAGTACTTC
j_call: TRBJ2-1; d_call: TRBD2; clone_size: few; v_call: TRBV28; cdr3_aa: CASLRTGTKNEQFF; cdr3_nt: TGTGCCAGCCTACGGACCGGGACTAAGAATGAGCAGTTCTTC
j_call: TRBJ2-7; d_call: TRBD1; clone_size: NA; v_call: TRBV11-2; cdr3_aa: CASSRIGQGTYEQYF; cdr3_nt: TGTGCCAGCAGCCGGATAGGACAGGGGACCTACGAGCAGTACTTC
j_call: TRBJ2-7; d_call: TRBD2; clone_size: once; v_call: TRBV13; cdr3_aa: CASSLETSDAYEQYF; cdr3_nt: TGTGCCAGCAGCTTAGAGACTAGCGATGCCTACGAGCAGTACTTC
j_call: TRBJ1-4; d_call: NA; clone_size: NA; v_call: TRBV29-1; cdr3_aa: CSVGLANEKLFF; cdr3_nt: TGCAGCGTCGGGTTGGCTAATGAAAAACTGTTTTTT
j_call: TRBJ1-4; d_call: NA; clone_size: NA; v_call: TRBV19; cdr3_aa: CASRKPGVGEKLFF; cdr3_nt: TGTGCCAGCCGCAAGCCGGGGGTAGGGGAAAAACTGTTTTTT
j_call: TRBJ1-1; d_call: TRBD1; clone_size: NA; v_call: TRBV29-1; cdr3_aa: CSVEAGGITEAFF; cdr3_nt: TGCAGCGTTGAAGCAGGGGGGATCACTGAAGCTTTCTTT
j_call: TRBJ2-1; d_call: NA; clone_size: once; v_call: TRBV11-3; cdr3_aa: CASSLPSSNEQFF; cdr3_nt: TGTGCCAGCAGCCTACCTAGCAGCAATGAGCAGTTCTTC
j_call: TRBJ2-7; d_call: NA; clone_size: NA; v_call: TRBV28; cdr3_aa: CASTERGLAYEQYF; cdr3_nt: TGTGCCAGCACCGAACGGGGGCTGGCCTACGAGCAGTACTTC
j_call: TRBJ2-1; d_call: NA; clone_size: NA; v_call: TRBV9; cdr3_aa: CASSVLQGRYNEQFF; cdr3_nt: TGTGCCAGCAGCGTATTGCAGGGGAGGTACAATGAGCAGTTCTTC
j_call: TRBJ2-1; d_call: NA; clone_size: NA; v_call: TRBV5-4; cdr3_aa: CASRLNNEQFF; cdr3_nt: TGTGCCAGCAGGTTAAACAATGAGCAGTTCTTC
j_call: TRBJ1-1; d_call: NA; clone_size: once; v_call: TRBV9; cdr3_aa: CASSFSPRASGEAFF; cdr3_nt: TGTGCCAGCAGCTTCTCCCCGAGGGCCTCGGGTGAAGCTTTCTTT
j_call: TRBJ1-1; d_call: NA; clone_size: few; v_call: TRBV5-1; cdr3_aa: CASSRRGSREDTEAFF; cdr3_nt: TGCGCCAGCAGCCGGAGGGGGTCAAGAGAGGACACTGAAGCTTTCTTT
j_call: TRBJ2-5; d_call: NA; clone_size: NA; v_call: TRBV11-1; cdr3_aa: CASSSQSTVEETQYF; cdr3_nt: TGTGCCAGCAGCTCACAGTCGACAGTAGAAGAGACCCAGTACTTC
j_call: TRBJ2-1; d_call: TRBD2; clone_size: NA; v_call: TRBV7-2; cdr3_aa: CASSPPAGGYNEQFF; cdr3_nt: TGTGCCAGCAGCCCCCCAGCGGGAGGTTACAATGAGCAGTTCTTC
j_call: TRBJ1-3; d_call: NA; clone_size: NA; v_call: TRBV18; cdr3_aa: CASSPETGSGNTIYF; cdr3_nt: TGTGCCAGCTCACCCGAGACAGGCTCTGGAAACACCATATATTTT
j_call: TRBJ1-4; d_call: NA; clone_size: once; v_call: TRBV30; cdr3_aa: CAWGGPGWGEKLFF; cdr3_nt: TGTGCCTGGGGCGGGCCAGGGTGGGGCGAAAAACTGTTTTTT
j_call: TRBJ1-2; d_call: NA; clone_size: NA; v_call: TRBV7-9; cdr3_aa: CASSFRPDGDYGYTF; cdr3_nt: TGTGCCAGCAGCTTTCGTCCCGACGGAGACTATGGCTACACCTTC
j_call: TRBJ2-7; d_call: NA; clone_size: NA; v_call: TRBV10-1; cdr3_aa: CASSESGSYEQYF; cdr3_nt: TGCGCCAGCAGTGAGTCGGGTTCCTACGAGCAGTACTTC
j_call: TRBJ2-3; d_call: TRBD2; clone_size: NA; v_call: TRBV7-2; cdr3_aa: CASSFSGTSSDTQYF; cdr3_nt: TGTGCCAGCAGCTTTTCCGGGACTAGCAGTGATACGCAGTATTTT
j_call: TRBJ2-1; d_call: NA; clone_size: NA; v_call: TRBV7-3; cdr3_aa: CASSPTRNNEQFF; cdr3_nt: TGTGCCAGCAGCCCTACTAGAAACAATGAGCAGTTCTTC
j_call: TRBJ2-2; d_call: NA; clone_size: NA; v_call: TRBV18; cdr3_aa: CASSPNFRTNTGELFF; cdr3_nt: TGTGCCAGCTCACCAAATTTCCGGACGAACACCGGGGAGCTGTTTTTT
j_call: TRBJ1-4; d_call: NA; clone_size: once; v_call: TRBV6-5; cdr3_aa: CASSYSHRVGEKLFF; cdr3_nt: TGTGCCAGCAGTTACTCGCACAGGGTGGGGGAAAAACTGTTTTTT